A single sample is the source of the 3 T cell receptor beta chains below, sequenced in a study of blood T cells in healthy people across ages. Using a J-beta primer mix together with a sample-barcoded 5' primer, a second PCR was run for about 6 to 12 cycles. TCRdb analysed the 5' RACE reads with MiXCR anew, one entry per CDR3 protein. The sample includes roughly 2 million distinct CDR3 sequences, about 49% of them seen just once. The specimen was blood. All receptors come from a woman in her forties in good health.

The rearrangement uses TRBV7-2 and TRBJ2-7; D may be TRBD2 (6 bases). V lost 5 bases to trimming and J lost 7 bases, with 24 bases between them. Germline-derived CDR1 and CDR2 are SGHTA and FQGNSA. There are 16 residues in the CDR3. CDR3 DNA: TGTGCCAGCAGCCTAGGTGGAGGGATATCCTACAATGAGCAGTACTTC. Translating gives CASSLGGGISYNEQYF.

This clonotype was recorded once. Its ends do not fully match the called genes, so a read error is possible. J is TRBJ2-7 and V is TRBV2; D might be TRBD1 (5 bases). Near its end, the DNA agrees better with TRBJ2-5, so the J call may be wrong. CDR1 SNHLY and CDR2 FYNNEI come from the germline V gene. The CDR3 is made up of 13 amino acids. The CDR3 nucleotides read TGTGCCAGCAGCGAAGCAGGGATGGAGACCCAGTACTTC. Amino acid sequence: CASSEAGMETQYF.

This chain links TRBV28 with TRBJ2-5; 10 nucleotides line up with TRBD2. Germline V gene lookup returns CDR1 MDHEN and CDR2 SYDVKM. The V segment lost 3 bases and the J segment 3 bases; nucleotides outside the gene matches: 4. This CDR3 has 15 amino acids. The CDR3 reads CASSLSGGGEETQYF. CDR3 bases: TGTGCCAGCAGTTTGAGCGGGGGGGGAGAAGAGACCCAGTACTTC.